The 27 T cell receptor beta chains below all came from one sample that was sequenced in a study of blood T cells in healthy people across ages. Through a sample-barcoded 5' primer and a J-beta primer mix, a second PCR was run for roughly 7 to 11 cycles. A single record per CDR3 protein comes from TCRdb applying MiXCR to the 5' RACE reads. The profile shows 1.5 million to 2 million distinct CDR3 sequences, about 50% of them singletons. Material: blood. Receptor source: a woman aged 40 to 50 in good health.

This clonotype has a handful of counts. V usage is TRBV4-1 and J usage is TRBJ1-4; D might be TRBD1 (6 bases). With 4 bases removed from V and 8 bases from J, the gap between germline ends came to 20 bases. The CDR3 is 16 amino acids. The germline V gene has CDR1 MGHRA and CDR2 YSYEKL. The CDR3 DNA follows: TGCGCCAGCAGCCTCCTACGGACAGCCGAGGGAGAAAAACTGTTTTTT. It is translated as CASSLLRTAEGEKLFF.

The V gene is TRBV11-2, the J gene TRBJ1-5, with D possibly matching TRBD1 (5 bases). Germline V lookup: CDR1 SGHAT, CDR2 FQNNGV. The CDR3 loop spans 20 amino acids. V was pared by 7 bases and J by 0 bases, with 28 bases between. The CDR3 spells CASNQTGDAGGPPSNQPQHF. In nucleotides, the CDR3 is TGTGCCAGCAATCAAACGGGGGATGCTGGCGGGCCCCCTAGCAATCAGCCCCAGCATTTT.

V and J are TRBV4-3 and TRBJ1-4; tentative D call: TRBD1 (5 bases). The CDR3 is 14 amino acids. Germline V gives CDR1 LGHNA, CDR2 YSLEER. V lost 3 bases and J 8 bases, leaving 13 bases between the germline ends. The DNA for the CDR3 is TGCGCCAGCAGCCAGGGGGTACAGGAGGAAAAACTGTTTTTT. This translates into CASSQGVQEEKLFF.

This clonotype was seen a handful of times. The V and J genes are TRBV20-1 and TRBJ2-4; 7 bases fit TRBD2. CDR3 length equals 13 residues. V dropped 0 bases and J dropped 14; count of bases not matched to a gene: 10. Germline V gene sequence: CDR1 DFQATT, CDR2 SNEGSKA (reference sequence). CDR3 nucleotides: TGCAGTGCTAGAGACTTCGGGGAGGGTGGCAAGTACTTC. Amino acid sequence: CSARDFGEGGKYF.

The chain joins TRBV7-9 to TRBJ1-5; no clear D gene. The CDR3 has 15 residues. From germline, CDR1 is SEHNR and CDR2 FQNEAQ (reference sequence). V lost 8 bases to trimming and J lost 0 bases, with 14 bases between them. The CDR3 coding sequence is TGTGCCAGCCGTGACGGACGCTATAGCAATCAGCCCCAGCATTTT. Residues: CASRDGRYSNQPQHF.

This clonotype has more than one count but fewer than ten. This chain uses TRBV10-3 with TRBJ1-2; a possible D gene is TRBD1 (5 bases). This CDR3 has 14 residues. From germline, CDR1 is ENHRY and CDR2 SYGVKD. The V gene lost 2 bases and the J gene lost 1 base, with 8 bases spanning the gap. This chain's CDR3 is CAISEIRGNYGYTF. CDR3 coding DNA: TGTGCCATCAGTGAGATTAGGGGTAACTATGGCTACACCTTC.

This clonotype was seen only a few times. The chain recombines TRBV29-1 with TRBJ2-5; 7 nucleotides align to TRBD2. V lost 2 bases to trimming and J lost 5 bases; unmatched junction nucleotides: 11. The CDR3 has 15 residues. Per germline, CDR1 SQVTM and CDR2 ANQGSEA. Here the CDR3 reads CSVETRGGLQETQYF. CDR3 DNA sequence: TGCAGCGTTGAAACCCGGGGAGGGTTACAGGAGACCCAGTACTTC.

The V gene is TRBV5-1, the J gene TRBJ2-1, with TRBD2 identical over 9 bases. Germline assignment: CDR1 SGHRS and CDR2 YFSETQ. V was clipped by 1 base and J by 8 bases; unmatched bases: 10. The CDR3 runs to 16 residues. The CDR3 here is CASSLNAAGGPDEQFF. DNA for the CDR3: TGCGCCAGCAGCTTGAATGCTGCGGGGGGGCCGGATGAGCAGTTCTTC.

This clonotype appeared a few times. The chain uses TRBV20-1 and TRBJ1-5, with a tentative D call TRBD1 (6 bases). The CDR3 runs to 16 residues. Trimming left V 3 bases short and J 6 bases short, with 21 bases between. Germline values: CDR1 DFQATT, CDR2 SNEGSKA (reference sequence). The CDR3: CSASDLTGSGGQPQHF. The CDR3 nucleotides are TGCAGTGCTAGCGACCTTACAGGGTCTGGCGGTCAGCCCCAGCATTTT.

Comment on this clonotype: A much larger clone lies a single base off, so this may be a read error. CDR3 protein: CASSPRDIERFF. The CDR3, as DNA: TGTGCCAGCTCACCACGGGACATCGAGCGGTTCTTC. The chain has TRBV18 and TRBJ2-1, with D perhaps TRBD1 (6 bases). This CDR3 region has 12 residues. Germline V CDR1 and CDR2: KGHSH, LQKENI.

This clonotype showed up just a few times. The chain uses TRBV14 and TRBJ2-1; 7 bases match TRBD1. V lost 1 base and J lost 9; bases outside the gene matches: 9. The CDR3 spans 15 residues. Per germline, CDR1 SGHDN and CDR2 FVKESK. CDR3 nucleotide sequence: TGTGCCAGCAGCCAAGTAACAGGGGCGTCGGGTGAGCAGTTCTTC. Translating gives CASSQVTGASGEQFF.

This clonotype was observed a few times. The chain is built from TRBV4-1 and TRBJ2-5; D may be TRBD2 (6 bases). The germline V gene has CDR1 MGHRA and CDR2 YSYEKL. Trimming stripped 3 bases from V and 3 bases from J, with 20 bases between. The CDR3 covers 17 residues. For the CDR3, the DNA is TGCGCCAGCAGCCATAGGTTCACTAGCACGTCTGAAGAGACCCAGTACTTC. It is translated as CASSHRFTSTSEETQYF.

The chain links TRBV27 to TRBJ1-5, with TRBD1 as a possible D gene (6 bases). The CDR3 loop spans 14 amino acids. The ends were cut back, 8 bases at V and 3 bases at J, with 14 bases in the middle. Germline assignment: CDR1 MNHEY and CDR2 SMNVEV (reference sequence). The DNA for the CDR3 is TGTGCCAGCGGCCCTGGGGGCCTCAATCAGCCCCAGCATTTT. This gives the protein CASGPGGLNQPQHF.

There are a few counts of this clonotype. The CDR3: CSADGTEGRDQPQHF. In DNA form, the CDR3 reads TGCAGTGCTGATGGGACAGAAGGTAGGGATCAGCCCCAGCATTTT. V and J are TRBV20-1 and TRBJ1-5, with TRBD1 matching 7 bases. There are 15 residues in the CDR3. CDR1 DFQATT and CDR2 SNEGSKA come from the germline V gene (reference sequence). J was trimmed by 5 bases and V by 5 bases; bases with no gene match: 12.

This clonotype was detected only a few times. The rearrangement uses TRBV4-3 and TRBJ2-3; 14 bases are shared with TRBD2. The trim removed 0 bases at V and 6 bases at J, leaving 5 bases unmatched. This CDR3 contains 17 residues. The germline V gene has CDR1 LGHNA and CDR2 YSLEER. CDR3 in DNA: TGCGCCAGCAGCCAAGAGAGACTAGCGGGGGGGCTTGATACGCAGTATTTT. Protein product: CASSQERLAGGLDTQYF.

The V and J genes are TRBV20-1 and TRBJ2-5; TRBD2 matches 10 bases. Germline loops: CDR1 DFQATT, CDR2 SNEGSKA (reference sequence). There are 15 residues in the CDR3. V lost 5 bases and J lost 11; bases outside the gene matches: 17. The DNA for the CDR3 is TGCAGTGCTCAGGAGGGGACTAGCGTATCGGGAGAGCAGTACTTC. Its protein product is CSAQEGTSVSGEQYF.

CDR3 nucleotides: TGTGCCAGCGGGACAGGGAGTTACTCTGAAGCTTTCTTT. Amino acid sequence: CASGTGSYSEAFF. The chain combines TRBV6-6 with TRBJ1-1; 9 bases fit TRBD1. Germline V CDR1 and CDR2: MNHNY, SVGAGI (reference sequence). This CDR3 has 13 residues. After removal of 8 bases from V and 6 bases from J, the junction contained 7 bases not matched to a gene.

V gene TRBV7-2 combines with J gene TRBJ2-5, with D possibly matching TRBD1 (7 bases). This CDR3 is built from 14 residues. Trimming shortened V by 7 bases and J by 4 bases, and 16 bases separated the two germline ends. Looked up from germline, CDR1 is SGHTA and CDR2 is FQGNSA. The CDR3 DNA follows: TGTGCCAGCACCCTAAGACAGGGAGGAGAGACCCAGTACTTC. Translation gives CASTLRQGGETQYF.

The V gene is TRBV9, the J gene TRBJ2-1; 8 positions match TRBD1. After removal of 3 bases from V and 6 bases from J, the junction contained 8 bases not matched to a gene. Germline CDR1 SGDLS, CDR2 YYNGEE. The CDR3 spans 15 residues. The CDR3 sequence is CASSADRVIVNEQFF. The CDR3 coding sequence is TGTGCCAGCAGCGCGGACAGGGTGATTGTCAATGAGCAGTTCTTC.

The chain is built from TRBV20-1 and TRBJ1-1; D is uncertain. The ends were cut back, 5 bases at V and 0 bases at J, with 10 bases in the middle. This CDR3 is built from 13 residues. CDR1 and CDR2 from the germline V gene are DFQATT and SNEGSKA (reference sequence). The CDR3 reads CSAHRGMNTEAFF. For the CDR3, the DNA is TGCAGTGCTCACAGAGGGATGAACACTGAAGCTTTCTTT.

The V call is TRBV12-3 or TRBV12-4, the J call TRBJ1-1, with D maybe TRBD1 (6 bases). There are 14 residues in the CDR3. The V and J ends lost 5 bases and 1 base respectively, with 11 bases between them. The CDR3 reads CASSVDRENTEAFF. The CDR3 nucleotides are TGTGCCAGCAGTGTGGACAGAGAGAACACTGAAGCTTTCTTT.

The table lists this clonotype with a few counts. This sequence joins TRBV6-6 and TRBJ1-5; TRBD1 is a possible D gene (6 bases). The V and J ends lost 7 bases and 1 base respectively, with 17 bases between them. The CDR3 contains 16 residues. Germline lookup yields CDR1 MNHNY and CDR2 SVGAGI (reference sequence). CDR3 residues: CASTEGGRGSNQPQHF. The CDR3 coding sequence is TGTGCCAGCACCGAGGGGGGCCGAGGGAGCAATCAGCCCCAGCATTTT.

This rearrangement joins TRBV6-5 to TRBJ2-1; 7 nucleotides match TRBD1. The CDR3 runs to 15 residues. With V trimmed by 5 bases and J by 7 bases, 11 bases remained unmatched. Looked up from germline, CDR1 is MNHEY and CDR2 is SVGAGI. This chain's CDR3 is CASSPDRAPVNEQFF. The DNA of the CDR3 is TGTGCCAGCAGTCCCGACAGGGCCCCAGTTAATGAGCAGTTCTTC.

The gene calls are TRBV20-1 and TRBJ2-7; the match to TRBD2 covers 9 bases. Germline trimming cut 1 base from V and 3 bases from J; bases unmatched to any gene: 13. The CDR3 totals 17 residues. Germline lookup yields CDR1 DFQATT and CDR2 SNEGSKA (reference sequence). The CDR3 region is CSARVSGGTRLDYEQYF. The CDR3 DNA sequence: TGCAGTGCTAGAGTTAGCGGGGGCACCAGGTTAGACTACGAGCAGTACTTC.

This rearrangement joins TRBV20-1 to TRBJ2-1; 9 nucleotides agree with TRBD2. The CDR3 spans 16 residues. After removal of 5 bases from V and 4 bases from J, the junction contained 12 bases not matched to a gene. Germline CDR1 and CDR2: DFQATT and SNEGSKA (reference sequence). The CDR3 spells CSAPVAQRGEYNEQFF. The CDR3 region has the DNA TGCAGTGCTCCTGTGGCCCAGCGGGGGGAATACAATGAGCAGTTCTTC.

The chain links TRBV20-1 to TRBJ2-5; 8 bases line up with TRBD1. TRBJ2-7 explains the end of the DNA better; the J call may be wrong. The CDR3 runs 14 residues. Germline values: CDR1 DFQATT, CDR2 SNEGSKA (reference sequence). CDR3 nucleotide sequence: TGCAGTGTGGAGGACAGGGCTAGCTCCTACGAGCAGTACTTC. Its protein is CSVEDRASSYEQYF.

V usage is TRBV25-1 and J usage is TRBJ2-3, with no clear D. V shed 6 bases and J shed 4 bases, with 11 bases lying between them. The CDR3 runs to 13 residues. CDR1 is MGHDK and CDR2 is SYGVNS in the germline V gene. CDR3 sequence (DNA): TGTGCCAGCAGCCTCCGGTTCCCAGATACGCAGTATTTT. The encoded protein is CASSLRFPDTQYF.